The 20 T cell receptor beta chains below were found in one sample sequenced in a study of vaccination and CD4 T cells after COVID-19. Treatment described: approximately nine-day PBMC culture with coronavirus spike peptide pools or control peptides (ViraFEST assay). It was before the COVID-19 pandemic (2011-2018) that the unexposed donor's CD4+ T cells were collected. No antigen has been assigned to these receptors. Cultured CD4+ T cell DNA underwent sequencing with the Oncomine TCR Beta short-read assay. In this case, cultured CD4+ T cells provided the extracted genomic DNA. TCRdb ran MiXCR on the PCR reads and lists one entry per CDR3 protein. The table lists 9,000 to 13,000 distinct CDR3 sequences, about a third of them singletons, with about 14% in the top ten. The source material was CD4+ T cells from blood, cultured in vitro. These receptors came from a human donor in good health.

The DNA for the CDR3 is TGTGCCAGTAGTATTTTTCATGGGGGGGCCGACAATCAGCCCCAGCATTTT. Protein: CASSIFHGGADNQPQHF. The chain recombines TRBV19 with TRBJ1-5; a possible D gene is TRBD1 (6 bases). Deletions cut 3 bases from V and 3 bases from J, with 18 bases between. Germline V gives CDR1 LNHDA, CDR2 SQIVND (reference sequence). The CDR3 loop spans 17 amino acids.

J is TRBJ2-1 and V is TRBV4-1; D tentatively reads TRBD1 or TRBD2 (5 bases each). The CDR3 consists of 18 residues. The V end was cut by 0 bases, the J end by 4 bases, with 19 bases between. In germline, CDR1 is MGHRA, CDR2 YSYEKL. In DNA form, the CDR3 reads TGCGCCAGCAGCCAAGAGAGATTAACCGGGGCGCGTTACAATGAGCAGTTCTTC. Residues: CASSQERLTGARYNEQFF.

The genes are TRBV19 and TRBJ2-5, with D unclear. The length of the CDR3 is 16 residues. Looked up from germline, CDR1 is LNHDA and CDR2 is SQIVND (reference sequence). Trimming left V 7 bases short and J 0 bases short, with 18 bases between. This CDR3 is CASTPGPTHNQETQYF. The CDR3 DNA reads as TGTGCCAGTACCCCAGGTCCTACTCACAACCAAGAGACCCAGTACTTC.

This clonotype was seen more than once but under ten times. This chain links TRBV27 with TRBJ1-3; D uncertain. With 6 bases removed from V and 0 bases from J, the gap between germline ends came to 6 bases. The CDR3 has 13 residues. CDR1 is MNHEY, CDR2 SMNVEV, per germline (reference sequence). The CDR3 nucleotides read TGTGCCAGCAGCTTGGTCTCTGGAAACACCATATATTTT. This encodes CASSLVSGNTIYF.

This chain joins TRBV19 and TRBJ2-7; TRBD2 is a possible D gene (6 bases). There are 16 residues in the CDR3. V lost 5 bases and J 2 bases, leaving 19 bases between the germline ends. The germline CDR1 and CDR2 sequences are LNHDA and SQIVND (reference sequence). CDR3 nucleotides: TGTGCCAGTAGTCCCCGTCTGGGGGACTCACCCTACGAGCAGTACTTC. It encodes CASSPRLGDSPYEQYF.

A few counts support this clonotype. The chain carries TRBV6-2 or TRBV6-3 and TRBJ2-7; 8 nucleotides agree with TRBD2. The CDR3 has 17 residues. Per the germline V gene, CDR1 is MNHEY and CDR2 is SVGEGT. The V and J ends lost 8 bases and 5 bases, in that order; junction bases with no gene match: 20. The CDR3: CASLGRPGLGNRHEQYF. As DNA, the CDR3 is TGTGCCAGCCTTGGGAGGCCGGGACTAGGGAATCGGCACGAGCAGTACTTC.

The V gene is TRBV11-1, the J gene TRBJ2-1; 8 bases are a match to TRBD1. Looked up from germline, CDR1 is SGHAT and CDR2 is FQDESV (reference sequence). This CDR3 has 16 amino acids. Unmatched junction bases numbered 7, after V lost 6 bases and J lost 0 bases. CDR3 coding DNA: TGTGCCAGCAGGCCCGACAGGGGTAGCTCCTACAATGAGCAGTTCTTC. Protein sequence: CASRPDRGSSYNEQFF.

The chain couples TRBV27 to TRBJ1-2; 10 bases map to TRBD1. The germline gives CDR1 MNHEY, CDR2 SMNVEV (reference sequence). V lost 6 bases, J lost 8 bases, and 6 bases stayed unmatched. This CDR3 is built from 13 residues. This CDR3 reads CASSERDRGGYTF. The CDR3 nucleotides read TGTGCCAGCAGCGAAAGGGACAGGGGAGGCTACACCTTC.

To note about this clonotype: In this CDR3 the conserved last residue, phenylalanine or tryptophan, is missing, so a read error is likely. CDR3 in amino acids: CASSPGLAAYNEQFL. Written as DNA, the CDR3 is TGTGCCAGCAGCCCGGGACTAGCGGCCTACAATGAGCAGTTCCTC. J is TRBJ2-1 and V is TRBV7-8, with 11 bases fitting TRBD2. The germline gives CDR1 SGHVS, CDR2 FQNEAQ. Trimming removed 5 bases from V and 2 bases from J; junction bases left unmatched: 2. The CDR3 spans 15 residues.

The chain couples TRBV7-2 to TRBJ1-2; possibly TRBD1 for D (6 bases). The V end lost 3 bases, the J end lost 8 bases, and 13 bases lay between the germline ends. Germline V gene sequence: CDR1 SGHTA, CDR2 FQGNSA. The CDR3 totals 13 residues. For the CDR3, the DNA is TGTGCCAGCAGCTTGGGGGGGCAGGGAGGCTACACCTTC. Translation gives CASSLGGQGGYTF.

The chain uses TRBV6-2 or TRBV6-3 and TRBJ1-2; D is undetermined. This CDR3 is 12 amino acids long. Trimming shortened V by 8 bases and J by 5 bases, and 12 bases separated the two germline ends. The germline gives CDR1 MNHEY, CDR2 SVGEGT. The chain's CDR3 is CASLNRGYGYTF. CDR3 in DNA: TGTGCCAGCCTCAACCGGGGTTATGGCTACACCTTC.

The DNA for the CDR3 is TGTGCCATCAGTGGACCGCCAGGGGTAGGCACCGGGGAGCTGTTTTTT. Protein: CAISGPPGVGTGELFF. The chain links TRBV10-3 to TRBJ2-2; D may be TRBD1 (6 bases). V was clipped by 4 bases and J by 4 bases, with 16 bases between them. Germline V gene data show CDR1 as ENHRY and CDR2 as SYGVKD. The CDR3 extends over 16 amino acids.

The chain employs TRBV9 and TRBJ2-7; TRBD1 or TRBD2 may be the D gene (5 bases each). Trimming left V 0 bases short and J 3 bases short, with 13 bases between. The CDR3 spans 15 residues. Germline V gene sequence: CDR1 SGDLS, CDR2 YYNGEE. CDR3 DNA: TGTGCCAGCAGCGTAGGTACAGGTAGCGTCTACGAGCAGTACTTC. Amino acids: CASSVGTGSVYEQYF.

Only one count was recorded for this clonotype. V and J are TRBV15 and TRBJ2-1; D call uncertain. Trimming removed 0 bases from V and 5 bases from J, with 11 bases in between. The CDR3 totals 15 residues. CDR1 is LNHNV and CDR2 is YYDKDF in the germline V gene (reference sequence). CDR3 nucleotide sequence: TGTGCCACCAGCAGAGAGAAGGGTGTCGACAATGAGCAGTTCTTC. Its translation: CATSREKGVDNEQFF. Together with reference TRBV15 and TRBJ2-1, the CDR3 gives the full variable domain: DAMVIQNPRYQVTQFGKPVTLSCSQTLNHNVMYWYQQKSSQAPKLLFHYYDKDFNNEADTPDNFQSRRPNTSFCFLDIRSPGLGDTAMYLCATSREKGVDNEQFFGPGTRLTVL.

The chain employs TRBV29-1 and TRBJ2-5; D assignment may be TRBD1 or TRBD2 (5 bases each). The V end was cut by 2 bases, the J end by 4 bases, with 14 bases between. The CDR3 is 14 residues long. Germline V gene lookup returns CDR1 SQVTM and CDR2 ANQGSEA. This CDR3 is CSVEFGLGGETQYF. CDR3 sequence (DNA): TGCAGCGTTGAATTTGGCCTTGGGGGAGAGACCCAGTACTTC.

This sequence joins TRBV20-1 and TRBJ2-5; D is unresolved. Trimming stripped 2 bases from V and 4 bases from J, with 17 bases between. Germline CDR1 DFQATT, CDR2 SNEGSKA (reference sequence). This CDR3 comprises 15 residues. CDR3 nucleotides: TGCAGTGCTAGACAAGGTTCAGGAACGGGAGAGACCCAGTACTTC. This gives the protein CSARQGSGTGETQYF.

The chain links TRBV7-9 to TRBJ2-1; 11 nucleotides line up with TRBD2. Unmatched junction bases numbered 11, after V lost 1 base and J lost 9 bases. Germline V lookup: CDR1 SEHNR, CDR2 FQNEAQ (reference sequence). The CDR3 extends over 17 amino acids. CDR3 region: CASSLGGTSGSFGEQFF. The CDR3, as DNA: TGTGCCAGCAGCTTAGGGGGAACTAGCGGGAGTTTTGGTGAGCAGTTCTTC.

The V and J genes are TRBV5-4 and TRBJ2-1; 8 nucleotides align to TRBD1. The J segment lost 7 bases and the V segment lost 2 bases, leaving 5 bases of the junction unmatched. The CDR3 length is 14 residues. CDR1 is SGHNT and CDR2 is YYREEE in the germline V gene (reference sequence). The CDR3 coding sequence is TGTGCCAGCAGCTTTAGCCAGGGGGCGAATGAGCAGTTCTTC. Its protein product is CASSFSQGANEQFF. The variable domain in full, completed from reference TRBV5-4 and TRBJ2-1, reads ETGVTQSPTHLIKTRGQQVTLRCSSQSGHNTVSWYQQALGQGPQFIFQYYREEENGRGNFPPRFSGLQFPNYSSELNVNALELDDSALYLCASSFSQGANEQFFGPGTRLTVL.

In its sample, this clonotype was seen a few times. This chain uses TRBV23-1 with TRBJ2-5; possibly TRBD2 for D (6 bases). TRBV23-1 is classed as an ORF, of uncertain function. This CDR3 is built from 16 residues. V lost 3 bases, J lost 3 bases, and 17 bases lay in between. In DNA form, the CDR3 reads TGCGCCAGCAGTCACCTAGGGGCGGGGAAGGAAGAGACCCAGTACTTC. Protein sequence: CASSHLGAGKEETQYF.

This chain connects TRBV20-1 to TRBJ2-3; D gene ambiguous. CDR1 and CDR2 from the germline V gene are DFQATT and SNEGSKA (reference sequence). The CDR3 is made up of 14 amino acids. V lost 5 bases and J lost 1, with 13 bases in between. For the CDR3, the DNA is TGCAGTGCTTTGAGGTACATGGGCACAGATACGCAGTATTTT. Translating gives CSALRYMGTDTQYF.